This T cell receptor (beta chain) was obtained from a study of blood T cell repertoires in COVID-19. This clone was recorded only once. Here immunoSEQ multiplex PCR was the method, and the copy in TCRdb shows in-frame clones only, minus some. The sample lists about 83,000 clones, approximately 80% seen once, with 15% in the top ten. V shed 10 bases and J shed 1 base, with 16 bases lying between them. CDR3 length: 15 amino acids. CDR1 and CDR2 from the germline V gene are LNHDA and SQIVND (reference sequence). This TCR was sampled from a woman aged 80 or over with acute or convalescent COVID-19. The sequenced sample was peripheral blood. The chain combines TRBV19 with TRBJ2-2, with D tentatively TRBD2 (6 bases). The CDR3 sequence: CATAPPGLNTGELFF. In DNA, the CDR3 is TGTGCCACCGCGCCGCCGGGACTGAACACCGGGGAGCTGTTTTTT. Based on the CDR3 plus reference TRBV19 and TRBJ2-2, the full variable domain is DGGITQSPKYLFRKEGQNVTLSCEQNLNHDAMYWYRQDPGQGLRLIYYSQIVNDFQKGDIAEGYSVSREKKESFPLTVTSAQKNPTAFYLCATAPPGLNTGELFFGEGSRLTVL.